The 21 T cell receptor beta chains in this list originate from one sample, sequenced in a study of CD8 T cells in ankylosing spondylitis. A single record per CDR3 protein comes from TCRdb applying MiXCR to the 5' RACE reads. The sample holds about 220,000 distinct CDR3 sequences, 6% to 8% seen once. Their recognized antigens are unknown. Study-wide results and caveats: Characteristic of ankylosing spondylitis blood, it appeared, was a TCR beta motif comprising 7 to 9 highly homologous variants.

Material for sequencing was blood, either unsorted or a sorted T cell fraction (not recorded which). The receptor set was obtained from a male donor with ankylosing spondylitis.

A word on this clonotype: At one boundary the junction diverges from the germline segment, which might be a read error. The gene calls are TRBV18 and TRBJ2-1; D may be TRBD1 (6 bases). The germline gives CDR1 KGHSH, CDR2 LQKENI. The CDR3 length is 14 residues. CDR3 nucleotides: TGTGCCAGCTCCCCACTTACAGGGCTAAATGAGCAGTTCTTC. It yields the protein CASSPLTGLNEQFF. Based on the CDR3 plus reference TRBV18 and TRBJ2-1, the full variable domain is NAGVMQNPRHLVRRRGQEARLRCSPMKGHSHVYWYRQLPEEGLKFMVYLQKENIIDESGMPKERFSAEFPKEGPSILRIQQVVRGDSAAYFCASSPLTGLNEQFFGPGTRLTVL.

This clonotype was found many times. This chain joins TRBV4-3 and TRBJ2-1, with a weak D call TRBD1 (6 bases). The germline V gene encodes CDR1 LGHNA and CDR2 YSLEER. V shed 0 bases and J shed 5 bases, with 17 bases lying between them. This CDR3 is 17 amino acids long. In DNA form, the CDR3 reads TGCGCCAGCAGCCAAGACCCCACAGGGACCTTGAACAATGAGCAGTTCTTC. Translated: CASSQDPTGTLNNEQFF.

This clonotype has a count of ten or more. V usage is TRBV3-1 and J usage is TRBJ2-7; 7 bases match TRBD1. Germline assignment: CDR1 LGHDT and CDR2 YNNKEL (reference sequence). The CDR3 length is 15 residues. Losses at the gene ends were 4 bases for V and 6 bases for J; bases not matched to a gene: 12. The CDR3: CASSRRAGGYGEQYF. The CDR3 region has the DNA TGTGCCAGCAGCCGCCGGGCAGGGGGTTATGGCGAGCAGTACTTC.

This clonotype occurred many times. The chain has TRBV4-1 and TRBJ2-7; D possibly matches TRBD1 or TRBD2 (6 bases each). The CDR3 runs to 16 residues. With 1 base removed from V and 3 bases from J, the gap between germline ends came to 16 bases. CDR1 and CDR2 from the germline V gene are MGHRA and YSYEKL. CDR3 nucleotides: TGCGCCAGCAGCCAAGCTTGGGGGGCCCAGCTCTACGAGCAGTACTTC. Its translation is CASSQAWGAQLYEQYF.

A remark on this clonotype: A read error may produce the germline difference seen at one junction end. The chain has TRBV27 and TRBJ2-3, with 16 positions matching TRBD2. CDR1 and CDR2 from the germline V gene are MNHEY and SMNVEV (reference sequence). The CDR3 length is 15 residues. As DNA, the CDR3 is TGTGCCAGCAGTCTCGGGACTAGCGGGAGGGCAAGGTTGAATTTT. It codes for CASSLGTSGRARLNF.

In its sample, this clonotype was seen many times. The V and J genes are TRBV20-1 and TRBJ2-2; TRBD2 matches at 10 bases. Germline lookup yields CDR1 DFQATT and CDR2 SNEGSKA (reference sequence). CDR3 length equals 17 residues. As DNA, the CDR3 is TGCGCTGGTAGATCTAGCGGGAGTGAGTCTAGGCCCGGGGAGCTGTTTTTT. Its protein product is CAGRSSGSESRPGELFF.

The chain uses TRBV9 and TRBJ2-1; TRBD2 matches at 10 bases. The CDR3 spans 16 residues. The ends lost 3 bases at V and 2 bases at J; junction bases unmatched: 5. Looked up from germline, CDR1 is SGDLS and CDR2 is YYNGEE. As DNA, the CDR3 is TGTGCCAGCAGCGCCCCGAGCGGGGGGGCCTACAATGAGCAGTTCTTC. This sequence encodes CASSAPSGGAYNEQFF.

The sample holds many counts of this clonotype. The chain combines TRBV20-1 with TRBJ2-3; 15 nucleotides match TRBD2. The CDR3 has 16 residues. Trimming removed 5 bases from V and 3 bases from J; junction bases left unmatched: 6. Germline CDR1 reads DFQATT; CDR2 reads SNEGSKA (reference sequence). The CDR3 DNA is TGCAGTGCTCCCGGACTAGCGGGAGGGAGGACAGATACGCAGTATTTT. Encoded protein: CSAPGLAGGRTDTQYF.

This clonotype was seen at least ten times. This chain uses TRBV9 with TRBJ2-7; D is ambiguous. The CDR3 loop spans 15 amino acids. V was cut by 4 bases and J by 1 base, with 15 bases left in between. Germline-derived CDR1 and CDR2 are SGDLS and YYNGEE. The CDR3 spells CASSSYDDKSYEQYF. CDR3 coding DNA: TGTGCCAGCAGCTCGTACGACGACAAATCCTACGAGCAGTACTTC.

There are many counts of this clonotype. The DNA of the CDR3 is TGCAGTGCTAGACCAGGCGCGGGGGGGTCGTACAATGAGCAGTTCTTC. It specifies CSARPGAGGSYNEQFF. The chain uses TRBV20-1 and TRBJ2-1, with TRBD2 matching 9 bases. The CDR3 length is 16 residues. Unmatched junction bases numbered 9, after V lost 2 bases and J lost 4 bases. The germline V gene has CDR1 DFQATT and CDR2 SNEGSKA (reference sequence).

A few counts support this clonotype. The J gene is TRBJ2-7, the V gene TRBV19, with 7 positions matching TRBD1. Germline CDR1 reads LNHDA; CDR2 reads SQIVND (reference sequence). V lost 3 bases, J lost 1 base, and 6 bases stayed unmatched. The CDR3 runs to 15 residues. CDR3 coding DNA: TGTGCCAGTAGTATCGGTCCAGGGGGATCCTACGAGCAGTACTTC. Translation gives CASSIGPGGSYEQYF.

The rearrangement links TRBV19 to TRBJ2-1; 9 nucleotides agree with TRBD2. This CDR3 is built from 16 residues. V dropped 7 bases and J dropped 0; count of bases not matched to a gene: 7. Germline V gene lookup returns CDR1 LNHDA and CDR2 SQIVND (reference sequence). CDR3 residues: CASTRLAGSSYNEQFF. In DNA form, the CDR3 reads TGTGCCAGTACCCGCCTAGCGGGGAGCTCCTACAATGAGCAGTTCTTC.

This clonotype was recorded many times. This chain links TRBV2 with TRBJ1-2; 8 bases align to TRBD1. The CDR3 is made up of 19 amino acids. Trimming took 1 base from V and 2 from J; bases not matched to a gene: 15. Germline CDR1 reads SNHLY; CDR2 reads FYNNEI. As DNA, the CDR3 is TGTGCCAGCAGTGAAGATTCGGAGGGACAGGCCCTCTCCAACTATGGCTACACCTTC. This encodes CASSEDSEGQALSNYGYTF.

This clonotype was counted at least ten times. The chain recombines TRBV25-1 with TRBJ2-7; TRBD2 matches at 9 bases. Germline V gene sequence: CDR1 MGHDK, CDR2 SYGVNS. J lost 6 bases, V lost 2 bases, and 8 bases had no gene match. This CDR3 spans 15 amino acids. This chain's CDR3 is CASSEPSTSGPEQYF. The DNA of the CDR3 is TGTGCCAGCAGTGAACCGAGCACTAGCGGGCCCGAGCAGTACTTC.

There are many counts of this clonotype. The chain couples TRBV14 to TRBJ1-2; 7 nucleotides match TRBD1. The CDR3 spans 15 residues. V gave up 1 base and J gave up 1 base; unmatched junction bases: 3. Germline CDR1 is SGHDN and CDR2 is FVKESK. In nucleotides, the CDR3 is TGTGCCAGCAGCCAAGCTCCAGGGGGTAACTATGGCTACACCTTC. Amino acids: CASSQAPGGNYGYTF.

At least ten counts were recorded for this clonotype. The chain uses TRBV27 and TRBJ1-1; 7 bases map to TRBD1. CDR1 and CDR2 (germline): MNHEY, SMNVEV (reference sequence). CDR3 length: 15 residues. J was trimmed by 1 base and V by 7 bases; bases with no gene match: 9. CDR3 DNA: TGTGCCAGCACGTACCGACAGGGAGAGAACACTGAAGCTTTCTTT. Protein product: CASTYRQGENTEAFF.

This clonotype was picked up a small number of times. The CDR3 DNA is TGTGCCAGCCTAGGATCCGAGACCCAGTACTTC. It is translated as CASLGSETQYF. The chain recombines TRBV25-1 with TRBJ2-5; D ambiguous. Trimming left V 8 bases short and J 5 bases short, with 9 bases between. CDR1 and CDR2 from the germline V gene are MGHDK and SYGVNS. The CDR3 has 11 residues. Together with reference TRBV25-1 and TRBJ2-5, the CDR3 gives the full variable domain: EADIYQTPRYLVIGTGKKITLECSQTMGHDKMYWYQQDPGMELHLIHYSYGVNSTEKGDLSSESTVSRIRTEHFPLTLESARPSHTSQYLCASLGSETQYFGPGTRLLVL.

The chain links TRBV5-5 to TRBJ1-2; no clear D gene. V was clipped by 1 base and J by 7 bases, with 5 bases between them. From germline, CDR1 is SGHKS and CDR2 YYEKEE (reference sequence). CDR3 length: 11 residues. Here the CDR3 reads CASSLPGGYTF. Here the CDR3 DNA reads TGTGCCAGCAGCTTGCCAGGTGGCTACACCTTC. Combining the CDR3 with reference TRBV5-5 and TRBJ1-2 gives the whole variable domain DAGVTQSPTHLIKTRGQQVTLRCSPISGHKSVSWYQQVLGQGPQFIFQYYEKEERGRGNFPDRFSARQFPNYSSELNVNALLLGDSALYLCASSLPGGYTFGSGTRLTVV.

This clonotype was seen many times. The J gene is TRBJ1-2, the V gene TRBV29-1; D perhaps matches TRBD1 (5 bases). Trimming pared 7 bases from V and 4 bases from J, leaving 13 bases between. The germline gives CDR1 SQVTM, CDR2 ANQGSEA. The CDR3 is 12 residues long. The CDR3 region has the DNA TGCAGCGCCCCGGGACCGAGCTATGGCTACACCTTC. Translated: CSAPGPSYGYTF.

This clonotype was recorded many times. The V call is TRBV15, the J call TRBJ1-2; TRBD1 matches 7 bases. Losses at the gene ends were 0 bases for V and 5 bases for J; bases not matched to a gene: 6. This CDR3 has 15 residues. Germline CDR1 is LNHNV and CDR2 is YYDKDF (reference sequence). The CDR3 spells CATSRDRDRGYGYTF. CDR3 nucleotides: TGTGCCACCAGCAGAGATCGGGACAGAGGGTATGGCTACACCTTC.

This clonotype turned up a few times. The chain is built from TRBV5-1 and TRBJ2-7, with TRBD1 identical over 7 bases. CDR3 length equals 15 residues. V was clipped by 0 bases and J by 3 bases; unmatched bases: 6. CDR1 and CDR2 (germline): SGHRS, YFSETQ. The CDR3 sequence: CASSLGQGFFYEQYF. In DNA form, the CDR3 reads TGCGCCAGCAGCTTGGGACAGGGATTTTTCTACGAGCAGTACTTC.